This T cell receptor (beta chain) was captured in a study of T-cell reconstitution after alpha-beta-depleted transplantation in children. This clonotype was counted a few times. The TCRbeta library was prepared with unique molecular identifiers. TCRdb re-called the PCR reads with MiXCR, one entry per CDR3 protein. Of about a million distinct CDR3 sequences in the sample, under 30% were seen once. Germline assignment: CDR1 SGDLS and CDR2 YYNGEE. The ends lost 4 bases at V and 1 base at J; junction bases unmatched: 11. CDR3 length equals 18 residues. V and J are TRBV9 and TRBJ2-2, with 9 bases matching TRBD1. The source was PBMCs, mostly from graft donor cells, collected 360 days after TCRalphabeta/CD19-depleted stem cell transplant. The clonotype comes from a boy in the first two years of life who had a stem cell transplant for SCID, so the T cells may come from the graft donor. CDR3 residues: CASSLWTGTGLNTGELFF. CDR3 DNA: TGTGCCAGCAGCCTCTGGACAGGGACAGGGTTGAACACCGGGGAGCTGTTTTTT.